This entry describes one TCR beta chain. The antigen it binds to is not known. A clone one base away is much larger, so this may be a read error. Systemically healthy Caucasian individuals from Russia, approximately 39 in total and aged roughly 6 to 95 years, were included as donors. Roughly 10 milliliters of peripheral blood were collected from each donor into EDTA-treated Vacutainer tubes. Ficoll-Paque density-gradient centrifugation was used to isolate PBMCs, with at least 7 million obtained per sample. Total RNA was extracted from PBMCs with Trizol reagent, with at least 6 micrograms obtained per sample. Naive CD45RAhigh/CD27high T cell percentages were measured by flow cytometry on a PBMC aliquot from every donor. This entry belongs to a study of blood T cells in healthy people across ages (dated by TCRdb to 2014 to 2015). About the study as a whole: In model experiments, template switching captured roughly one uniquely barcoded TCR beta cDNA molecule for every two T cells. The study measured age-related changes in TCR beta repertoire diversity using deep sequencing normalized with unique cDNA molecular identifiers. The donors were split into four age groups: young (average roughly 15 years), middle-aged (39), aged (approximately 60) and long-lived (more than 80). The study analyzed two additional independent replicas of 1 million unique cDNA reads from the same blood draw for two donors, one aged 18 to 29 and one aged 80 or older. Findings and caveats that apply to the study as a whole: As age increased, observed TCR beta diversity per million T cells dropped in a roughly linear way, and a significant reduction was already evident by age roughly 36. Total diversity estimates from one million sequenced T cells were considered lower bounds and underestimates. Because the CMV infection status of the donors was unknown, age-related changes in expanded clonotypes may potentially have been confounded. Observed TCR beta diversity correlated strongly with the percentage of naive T cells measured by flow cytometry. Because profiling used bulk unsorted PBMCs, naive and antigen-experienced compartments could not be compared conclusively. Compared with the aged group, the long-lived group had more naive CD4+ T cells, fewer expanded clones and increased TCR diversity, suggesting age selection.

To prepare the library, 5' RACE was applied. TCRdb names Illumina HiSeq 2500 as the instrument used. A second roughly 7 to 12 cycle PCR used a sample-barcoded 5' primer and a J-beta primer mix. Each TCR beta cDNA molecule received a unique molecular identifier from a template-switch 5' adaptor carrying 12 random nucleotides. Each sample yielded at least 3 million CDR3-containing paired-end reads. All of the RNA was converted into first-strand cDNA using the Mint cDNA synthesis kit, with a TRBC-specific oligonucleotide serving as the primer. All cDNA was treated with uracil-DNA glycosylase and then went through a first 18-cycle PCR with the universal primers M1SS and BC2_uni_R. The authors processed their data as follows. Each sample was normalized by randomly selecting 1 million high-quality reads, each carrying a distinct molecular identifier. Reads sharing molecular identifiers were discarded rather than binned into consensus sequences. MiTCR, with a Q25 quality threshold and the strictest error-elimination algorithm, was used for CDR3 identification, clonotype clustering and error correction. A nonparametric unseen species model with Euler transformation was used to estimate a lower bound on total TCR beta diversity. TCRdb trimmed public reads at Q25 via fastp, called clones via MiXCR and kept in-frame beta chains. CDR3 protein duplicates are merged, each entry listing the most common genes and DNA. Here the V and J calls rest on TCRdb's processing, not on the authors' analysis. For this sample the table gives approximately 900,000 distinct CDR3 sequences, of which about 28% were detected only once. The top ten constitute 10% of the sample.

The CDR3 sequence holds 15 residues, the cysteine and phenylalanine included. Just CDR3 DNA is preserved here, 45 bases in frame from base 1. For CDR1 and CDR2, the germline V gene lists SGHRS and YFSETQ. The same sample was also studied in work on T cells of mothers and their children. Per that second paper: The donors were nine systemically healthy Caucasian individuals, made up of three mothers and their six children. cDNA synthesis used all of the extracted RNA, with around 1.5 ug of RNA in each 15 ul reaction. Sample barcodes and 2-4 random nucleotides were added via the M1S primer in the second PCR. Over 8.5 million TCR beta CDR3 reads were obtained for each mother, and approximately 3 million reads were obtained for each child. TCR recombination output is similarly shaped by thymic selection in related and unrelated pairs, with a minor effect exerted by inherited differences. Normalized repertoire overlap in related mother-child pairs was always slightly higher than in unrelated mother-child pairs, but the difference was never significant. Persistent microchimeric T cell clones were not detected, at a sensitivity of 95 to 100 clones per million clonotypes. Deep NGS was used in the study to compare the TCR beta repertoires of mothers and children and to look for features that separate related mother-child pairs from unrelated individuals. Mothers averaged about 40 +/- 4 years of age and children averaged around 11 +/- 4 years. After adapter ligation was performed with NEBNext reagents, the libraries were sequenced on an Illumina HiSeq 2000 with 100+100 nt paired-end reads. To avoid cross-contamination, the mother libraries and the child libraries were prepared a month apart and sequenced in separate runs. Each donor had between 500,000 and 2,000,000 distinct TCR beta clonotypes identified. Naive TCR beta clonotypes were estimated from low-frequency clonotypes matched to each donor's FACS-determined naive share, without sorting.

The chain joins TRBV5-1 to TRBJ2-7; 8 junctional bases match TRBD1. Near its end, the DNA agrees better with TRBJ2-5, so the J call may be wrong. Input material: blood. This TCR was recovered from a woman aged 40 to 50 in good health. Read as DNA, the sequence is TGCGCCAGCAGCTTGGTTGACAGGGGTTTAAAGACCCAGTACTTC. Translated, it gives CASSLVDRGLKTQYF.